Listed below are T cell receptor beta chains from one sample, sequenced in a study of T cells after yellow fever vaccination. TCRdb redid the calling of the 5' RACE reads with MiXCR, one entry per CDR3 protein. The data hold about 580,000 distinct CDR3 sequences, with 17% observed a single time. The sample in question was PBMCs, obtained 5 days after the first yellow fever vaccination. These receptors were taken from a man aged 18 to 30 who received the YFV17D yellow fever vaccine. CDR3s include the opening cysteine and the closing phenylalanine or tryptophan. A D gene is named only where the DNA matches it firmly. Rows may omit the clone size; those that give it use once, few, many or a size class.

clone size,V gene,D gene,J gene,CDR3 protein,CDR3 DNA
many,TRBV25-1,TRBD2,TRBJ2-1,CASSLAGDYNEQFF,TGTGCCAGCAGTCTGGCGGGGGACTACAATGAGCAGTTCTTC
-,TRBV5-4,-,TRBJ1-1,CASSSPGRDTEAFF,TGTGCCAGCAGCTCTCCCGGAAGGGACACTGAAGCTTTCTTT
-,TRBV5-1,-,TRBJ1-3,CASSLWGNSGNTIYF,TGCGCCAGCAGCTTGTGGGGGAACTCTGGAAACACCATATATTTT
-,TRBV4-2,-,TRBJ2-5,CASAVRGYQETQYF,TGTGCCAGCGCTGTGAGGGGGTACCAAGAGACCCAGTACTTC
few,TRBV20-1,TRBD2,TRBJ2-3,CSARLAGYTDTQYF,TGCAGTGCTAGACTAGCGGGCTATACAGATACGCAGTATTTT
-,TRBV20-1,TRBD1,TRBJ2-2,CSALGQINTGELFF,TGCAGTGCCCTGGGACAGATCAACACCGGGGAGCTGTTTTTT
few,TRBV5-1,-,TRBJ2-2,CASSAPGQARGTGELFF,TGCGCCAGCAGCGCCCCGGGGCAGGCCAGAGGGACCGGGGAGCTGTTTTTT
many,TRBV6-2/TRBV6-3,TRBD1,TRBJ1-1,CASSYGQAREAFF,TGTGCCAGCAGTTACGGACAGGCGAGGGAAGCTTTCTTT
few,TRBV7-9,-,TRBJ1-4,CASSPGDTGNEKLFF,TGTGCCAGCAGCCCGGGGGACACTGGGAATGAAAAACTGTTTTTT
-,TRBV27,-,TRBJ2-7,CASRPGGGFDEQYF,TGTGCCAGCAGGCCTGGGGGGGGCTTCGACGAGCAGTACTTC
-,TRBV10-3,TRBD1,TRBJ2-5,CAIGTGAHQETQYF,TGTGCCATCGGTACAGGGGCTCACCAAGAGACCCAGTACTTC
-,TRBV7-8,-,TRBJ2-3,CASSSPRADTQYF,TGTGCCAGCAGCTCTCCGAGGGCAGACACGCAGTATTTT
few,TRBV5-1,-,TRBJ1-1,CASTYGENTEAFF,TGCGCCAGCACCTATGGAGAGAACACTGAAGCTTTCTTT
once,TRBV5-1,-,TRBJ2-2,CASRLEGAGELFF,TGCGCCAGCCGACTTGAGGGGGCCGGGGAGCTGTTTTTT
-,TRBV9,-,TRBJ1-2,CASSVEPRSGYTF,TGTGCCAGCAGCGTAGAGCCCCGAAGCGGCTACACCTTC
-,TRBV5-1,-,TRBJ1-1,CASSVTRGDTEAFF,TGCGCCAGCAGCGTGACCAGGGGCGACACTGAAGCTTTCTTT
few,TRBV4-2,-,TRBJ2-1,CASSTGILGAEQFF,TGTGCCAGCAGCACTGGGATACTCGGTGCTGAGCAGTTCTTC
-,TRBV6-2/TRBV6-3,-,TRBJ2-6,CASGYAISGANVLTF,TGTGCCAGCGGGTATGCGATCTCTGGGGCCAACGTCCTGACTTTC
few,TRBV6-2/TRBV6-3,TRBD1,TRBJ1-5,CASSGGTGDRPQHF,TGTGCCAGCAGTGGGGGGACAGGGGATCGCCCCCAGCATTTT
-,TRBV12-3/TRBV12-4,-,TRBJ1-2,CASSPTRGASSNYGYTF,TGTGCCAGCAGCCCGACTAGGGGCGCCTCAAGTAACTATGGCTACACCTTC
-,TRBV18,-,TRBJ2-3,CASSPFSRTDTQYF,TGTGCCAGCTCACCATTCTCAAGGACAGATACGCAGTATTTT
once,TRBV29-1,-,TRBJ1-5,CSVLDGIQPQHF,TGCAGCGTACTTGATGGAATCCAGCCCCAGCATTTT
-,TRBV11-2,TRBD2,TRBJ2-7,CASSLGFGTSGRGYEQYF,TGTGCCAGCAGCTTAGGATTCGGGACTAGCGGGCGGGGCTACGAGCAGTACTTC
few,TRBV29-1,-,TRBJ2-5,CSVEKTQETQYF,TGCAGCGTTGAAAAGACCCAAGAGACCCAGTACTTC
many,TRBV5-1,-,TRBJ2-2,CASSFGPSNTGELFF,TGCGCCAGCAGCTTCGGACCGTCGAACACCGGGGAGCTGTTTTTT